This TCR beta chain was found in a study of T cells in Graves' hyperthyroidism and ophthalmopathy. Whole-study findings and limits: Most expanded thyroid clonotypes above 0.001 recurred in blood. In validation, the model predicted ophthalmopathy. These predictions came a median approximately 5.9 months before onset.

CDR1 SGHDT and CDR2 YYEEEE come from the germline V gene. The V end was cut by 7 bases, the J end by 1 base, with 18 bases between. The CDR3 is 15 residues long. This clonotype came up many times. Its antigen is undetermined. Diagnoses were established using clinical symptoms, serum thyroxine and TRAb, thyroid ultrasound and orbital computed tomography. There were TCR beta CDR3 regions amplified from RNA transcripts. The TCR CDR3 was amplified in a first-round RT-PCR using the HTBI primer set. TCRdb independently ran MiXCR on the multiplex PCR reads; one entry per CDR3 protein. The table lists 550,000 to 700,000 distinct CDR3 sequences, roughly 46% of them singletons, with roughly 19% in the top ten.

The clonotype originates from an adult woman with Graves' disease, either hyperthyroidism or ophthalmopathy (not recorded which). The sample consisted of peripheral blood or thyroid tissue (not recorded which). The chain is built from TRBV5-6 and TRBJ2-7; weak D call: TRBD2 (6 bases). This CDR3 is CASGQPGRSSYEQYF. CDR3 DNA sequence: TGTGCCAGCGGCCAACCAGGGAGGTCGTCCTACGAGCAGTACTTC.